This T cell receptor beta chain was found in a study of cytomegalovirus exposure and HLA in healthy donors. Findings and limits, study-wide: Reports described diagnosis of cytomegalovirus status by the classifier as highly specific and sensitive.

As concerns this clone: Its target is unknown.

Sequenced by immunoSEQ multiplex PCR; TCRdb stores in-frame clones only, minus some. The data contain more than 95,000 clones, around 90% of them singletons. The CDR3 is 15 residues long. Trimming at V came to 5 bases and at J to 4 bases, leaving 8 bases not matched to a gene. CDR1 SGHRS and CDR2 YFSETQ come from the germline V gene. This TCR was recovered from a woman under 30 in good health and CMV-seronegative. The material sequenced was PBMCs. The chain employs TRBV5-1 and TRBJ2-3; 9 bases line up with TRBD2. The CDR3 nucleotides read TGCGCCAGCAGAAATAGCGGGGGACGGGCAGATACGCAGTATTTT. This gives the protein CASRNSGGRADTQYF.